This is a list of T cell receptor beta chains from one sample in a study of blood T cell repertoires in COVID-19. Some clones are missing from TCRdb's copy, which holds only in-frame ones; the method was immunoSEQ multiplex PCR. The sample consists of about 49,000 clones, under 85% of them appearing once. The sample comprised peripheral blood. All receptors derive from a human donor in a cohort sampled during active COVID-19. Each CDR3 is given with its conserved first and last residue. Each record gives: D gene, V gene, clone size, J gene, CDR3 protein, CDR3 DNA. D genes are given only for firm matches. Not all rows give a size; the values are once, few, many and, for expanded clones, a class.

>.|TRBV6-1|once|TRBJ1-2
CASSEQSTGQNGYTF
TGTGCCAGCAGTGAACAAAGTACAGGGCAGAATGGCTACACCTTC
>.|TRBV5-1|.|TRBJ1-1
CASSLMGAGMYTEAFF
TGCGCCAGCAGCTTGATGGGGGCTGGGATGTACACTGAAGCTTTCTTT
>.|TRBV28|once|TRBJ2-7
CASRAGFYEQYF
TGTGCCAGCAGGGCAGGGTTCTACGAGCAGTACTTC
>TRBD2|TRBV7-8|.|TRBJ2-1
CASSFSGGGNEQFF
TGTGCCAGCAGCTTTAGCGGGGGGGGAAATGAGCAGTTCTTC
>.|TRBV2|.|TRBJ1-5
CASSRTDSNQPQHF
TGTGCCAGCAGCCGGACAGATAGCAATCAGCCCCAGCATTTT
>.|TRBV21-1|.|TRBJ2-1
CASSKVRSSDHEQFF
TGTGCCAGCAGCAAAGTTCGGTCTAGCGACCATGAGCAGTTCTTC
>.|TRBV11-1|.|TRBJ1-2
CASSLANSANYGYTF
TGTGCCAGCAGCTTAGCGAATAGTGCTAACTATGGCTACACCTTC
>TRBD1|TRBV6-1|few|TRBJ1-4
CASSETGDGRKLFF
TGTGCCAGCAGTGAGACAGGGGATGGGCGAAAACTGTTTTTT
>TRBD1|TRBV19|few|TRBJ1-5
CASSKNGQGNQPQHF
TGTGCCAGTAGTAAGAACGGACAGGGAAATCAGCCCCAGCATTTT
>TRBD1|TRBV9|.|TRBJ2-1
CASSVRQGYEQFF
TGTGCCAGCAGCGTAAGACAGGGCTATGAGCAGTTCTTC
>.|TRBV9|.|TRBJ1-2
CASSVTGREDGYTF
TGTGCCAGCAGCGTTACAGGCCGTGAGGATGGCTACACCTTC
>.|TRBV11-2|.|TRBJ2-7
CASSLESQYEQYF
TGTGCCAGCAGCTTAGAGTCCCAATACGAGCAGTACTTC
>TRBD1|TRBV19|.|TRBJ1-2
CASSIRTGGGYTF
TGTGCCAGTAGTATCCGGACAGGGGGAGGCTACACCTTC
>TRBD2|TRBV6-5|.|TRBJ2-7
CASTLAGGYEQYF
TGTGCCAGCACACTAGCGGGAGGTTACGAGCAGTACTTC
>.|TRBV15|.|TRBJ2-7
CATSRAPGGNHEQYF
TGTGCCACCAGCAGGGCCCCCGGAGGGAACCACGAGCAGTACTTC
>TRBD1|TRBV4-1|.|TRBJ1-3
CASSPSSDRGAGNTIYF
TGCGCCAGCAGCCCCTCGTCCGACAGGGGAGCTGGAAACACCATATATTTT
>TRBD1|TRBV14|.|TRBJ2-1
CASSRRGPNEQFF
TGTGCCAGCAGCCGCAGGGGGCCCAATGAGCAGTTCTTC
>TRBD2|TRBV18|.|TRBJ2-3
CASSPPLAGELRSQYF
TGTGCCAGCTCACCGCCCCTAGCGGGAGAGCTGAGGTCGCAGTATTTT
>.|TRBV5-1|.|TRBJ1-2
CASARRGLNYGYTF
TGCGCCAGCGCGAGGCGGGGACTGAACTATGGCTACACCTTC
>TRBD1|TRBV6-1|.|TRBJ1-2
CASSDPGQVGGYTF
TGTGCCAGCAGTGACCCGGGACAGGTCGGTGGCTACACCTTC
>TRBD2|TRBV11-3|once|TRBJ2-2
CASSAWTSGRATGELFF
TGTGCCAGCAGCGCCTGGACTAGCGGGAGAGCTACCGGGGAGCTGTTTTTT
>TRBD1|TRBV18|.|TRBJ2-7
CASSVQGAGYEQYF
TGTGCCAGCTCAGTACAGGGGGCGGGCTACGAGCAGTACTTC
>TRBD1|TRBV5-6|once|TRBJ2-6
CASSLGQGVPYSGANVLTF
TGTGCCAGCAGCTTGGGGCAGGGGGTACCTTACTCTGGGGCCAACGTCCTGACTTTC
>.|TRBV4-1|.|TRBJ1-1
CASSQDSGITEAFF
TGCGCCAGCAGCCAAGATTCAGGGATCACTGAAGCTTTCTTT
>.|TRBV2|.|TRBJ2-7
CASKDNRYEQYF
TGTGCCAGCAAAGACAACCGCTACGAGCAGTACTTC
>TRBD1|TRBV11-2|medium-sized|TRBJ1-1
CASNDRRGQGTEAFF
TGTGCCAGCAACGACCGGCGGGGACAGGGCACTGAAGCTTTCTTT
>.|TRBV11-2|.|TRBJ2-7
CASSLGVYEQYF
TGTGCCAGCAGCCTCGGGGTCTACGAGCAGTACTTC
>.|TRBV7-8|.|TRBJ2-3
CASSLRSDTQYF
TGTGCCAGCAGCTTGCGGTCAGATACGCAGTATTTT
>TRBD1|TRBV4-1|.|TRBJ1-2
CASSQGRGMFYGYTF
TGCGCCAGCAGCCAAGGCAGGGGGATGTTCTATGGCTACACCTTC
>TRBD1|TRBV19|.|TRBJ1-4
CASQGQGYTGEKLFF
TGTGCCAGCCAGGGACAGGGGTATACAGGAGAAAAACTGTTTTTT
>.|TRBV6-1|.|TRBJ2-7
CASSDRYEQYF
TGTGCCAGCAGTGACCGCTACGAGCAGTACTTC
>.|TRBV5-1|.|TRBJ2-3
CASSRRGGPNTIVSTDTQYF
TGCGCCAGCAGCCGGCGCGGGGGCCCCAATACAATCGTTAGCACAGATACGCAGTATTTT
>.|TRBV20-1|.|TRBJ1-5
CSASRISHSQPQHF
TGCAGTGCTAGTAGGATCTCCCACAGTCAGCCCCAGCATTTT
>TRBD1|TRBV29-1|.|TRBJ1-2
CSVSRRDSPNYGYTF
TGCAGCGTCTCAAGGAGGGACAGTCCTAACTATGGCTACACCTTC
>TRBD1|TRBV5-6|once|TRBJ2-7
CASSLAGGQGAREQYF
TGTGCCAGCAGCTTGGCCGGGGGTCAGGGGGCGAGAGAGCAGTACTTC
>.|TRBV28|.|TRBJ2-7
CASTPRPDSGEQYF
TGTGCCAGCACCCCCCGCCCGGACAGCGGCGAGCAGTACTTC
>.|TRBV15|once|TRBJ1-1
CATRQGRGTEAFF
TGTGCCACCAGACAGGGTAGGGGCACTGAAGCTTTCTTT
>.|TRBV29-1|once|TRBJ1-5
CSAQGQGQPQHF
TGCAGCGCCCAGGGGCAAGGACAGCCCCAGCATTTT